This note documents a single TCR beta chain sequence. TCRdb used MiXCR to reprocess the RT-PCR reads, holding one entry per CDR3 protein. The sample includes approximately 170,000 distinct CDR3 sequences, about a quarter seen only once; the top ten take 25% to 30%. The V and J ends lost 5 bases and 6 bases respectively, with 20 bases between them. The length of the CDR3 is 15 residues. The data belong to a study of patients and donors after allogeneic stem cell transplantation. The chain couples TRBV12-3 or TRBV12-4 to TRBJ2-7, with D perhaps TRBD1 (5 bases). The clonotype originates from a human donor who was either an allogeneic HSCT recipient or a stem cell or donor lymphocyte infusion donor (not recorded which). It is not recorded whose cells these are; they may come from a transplant donor. The specimen sequenced was blood, either unsorted or a sorted T cell fraction (not recorded which). CDR3 in amino acids: CASSEQGYQSGEQYF. The CDR3 DNA reads as TGTGCCAGCAGTGAGCAGGGATATCAATCGGGCGAGCAGTACTTC.